The 24 T cell receptor beta chains below were found in one sample sequenced in a study of T-cell reconstitution after alpha-beta-depleted transplantation in children. Unique molecular identifiers featured in how the TCRbeta library was prepared. MiXCR, run by TCRdb on the PCR reads, gives a single entry per CDR3 protein. The data show 450,000 to 550,000 distinct CDR3 sequences, roughly 10% seen once. Here the sequenced sample was PBMCs, mostly from graft donor cells, taken 180 days after TCRalphabeta/CD19-depleted stem cell transplant. The receptors come from a female patient aged 2-10 years who had a stem cell transplant for aplastic anemia, so the T cells may come from the graft donor.

This clonotype was counted between two and nine times. The gene calls are TRBV20-1 and TRBJ2-3; 11 bases are a match to TRBD2. The CDR3 extends over 15 amino acids. The junction had 8 bases not matched to a gene; V was cut back by 6 bases and J by 3 bases. CDR1 DFQATT and CDR2 SNEGSKA come from the germline V gene (reference sequence). CDR3: CSARGPSGRTDTQYF. The CDR3 DNA is TGCAGTGCGAGGGGGCCTAGCGGGAGGACAGATACGCAGTATTTT.

CDR3 DNA sequence: TGTGCCAGCAGCGTAGCTACGAGGCCCTCGAGGAATTCACCCCTCCACTTT. This gives the protein CASSVATRPSRNSPLHF. The chain joins TRBV9 to TRBJ1-6, with no clear D. Trimming pared 0 bases from V and 7 bases from J, leaving 17 bases between. CDR1 SGDLS and CDR2 YYNGEE come from the germline V gene. The CDR3 totals 17 residues.

The chain links TRBV29-1 to TRBJ2-1; the match to TRBD1 covers 9 bases. CDR3 length: 16 residues. Trimming took 0 bases from V and 6 from J; bases not matched to a gene: 9. The germline V gene encodes CDR1 SQVTM and CDR2 ANQGSEA. DNA of the CDR3: TGCAGCGTTGAAGATCCGGCGGGACAGGGCTTCAATGAGCAGTTCTTC. Translating it yields CSVEDPAGQGFNEQFF.

In this sample, this clonotype turned up a few times. V and J are TRBV28 and TRBJ2-6; 7 positions match TRBD1. CDR1 is MDHEN, CDR2 SYDVKM, per germline. Germline trimming cut 6 bases from V and 1 base from J; bases unmatched to any gene: 3. The CDR3 is 15 amino acids. The CDR3 protein is CASRLTGSGANVLTF. The DNA of the CDR3 is TGTGCCAGCAGACTGACAGGGTCTGGGGCCAACGTCCTGACTTTC. The full variable domain, completed using reference TRBV28 and TRBJ2-6, is DVKVTQSSRYLVKRTGEKVFLECVQDMDHENMFWYRQDPGLGLRLIYFSYDVKMKEKGDIPEGYSVSREKKERFSLILESASTNQTSMYLCASRLTGSGANVLTFGAGSRLTVL.

This clonotype was observed at least ten times. CDR3 in amino acids: CASSLVATGDTDTQYF. The CDR3 DNA follows: TGTGCCAGCAGCTTAGTGGCGACAGGGGACACAGATACGCAGTATTTT. The chain is built from TRBV7-2 and TRBJ2-3, with 8 bases identical to TRBD1. CDR3 size: 16 residues. CDR1 is SGHTA and CDR2 is FQGNSA in the germline V gene. V was pared by 1 base and J by 2 bases, with 5 bases of the junction left unmatched.

The V gene is TRBV4-3, the J gene TRBJ1-1; the D is unclear. Trimming took off 0 bases at V and 0 bases at J, with 8 bases between the two ends. CDR1 is LGHNA and CDR2 is YSLEER in the germline V gene. CDR3 length: 15 residues. The chain's CDR3 is CASSQDGRLNTEAFF. In DNA, the CDR3 is TGCGCCAGCAGCCAAGATGGCCGATTGAACACTGAAGCTTTCTTT.

The rearrangement joins TRBV11-3 to TRBJ2-3; D ambiguous. The length of the CDR3 is 14 residues. The germline V and J ends were trimmed by 3 bases and 1 base, with 8 bases remaining between them. Per germline, CDR1 SGHNT and CDR2 YENEEA. As DNA, the CDR3 is TGTGCCAGCAGCTTCCACTGGGGCACAGATACGCAGTATTTT. Its translation is CASSFHWGTDTQYF.

CDR3 amino acids: CASSFDRTVSYEQYF. The CDR3 DNA is TGCGCCAGCAGCTTCGACAGGACGGTCTCCTACGAGCAGTACTTC. The rearrangement joins TRBV5-1 to TRBJ2-7; the D gene is possibly TRBD1 (6 bases). The germline V and J ends were trimmed by 2 bases and 0 bases, with 12 bases remaining between them. CDR1 and CDR2 (germline): SGHRS, YFSETQ. The CDR3 length is 15 residues.

This clonotype was picked up a small number of times. The rearrangement uses TRBV20-1 and TRBJ1-1; TRBD1 is a possible D gene (5 bases). There are 13 residues in the CDR3. The V gene's germline CDR1 is DFQATT and CDR2 SNEGSKA (reference sequence). Trimming removed 4 bases at V and 4 bases at J, with 13 bases between. DNA of the CDR3: TGCAGTGCTATTTCCGGGACCCCCACTGAAGCTTTCTTT. Its translation is CSAISGTPTEAFF.

J is TRBJ1-4 and V is TRBV19; weak D call: TRBD1 (6 bases). Trimming took 5 bases from V and 8 from J, leaving 15 bases between them. Germline-derived CDR1 and CDR2 are LNHDA and SQIVND (reference sequence). The CDR3 is made up of 14 amino acids. The CDR3 is CASSPQGFSEKLFF. The CDR3 bases are TGTGCCAGTAGTCCACAGGGTTTCTCGGAAAAACTGTTTTTT.

This clonotype has more than one count but fewer than ten. The V gene is TRBV9, the J gene TRBJ2-2; possibly TRBD1 for D (6 bases). The CDR3 totals 14 residues. Germline V gives CDR1 SGDLS, CDR2 YYNGEE. The V end was cut by 4 bases, the J end by 5 bases, with 12 bases between. CDR3 DNA: TGTGCCAGCAGCTCCAGGACAGCAACCGGGGAGCTGTTTTTT. Amino acid sequence: CASSSRTATGELFF.

This chain connects TRBV10-3 to TRBJ2-2; D is uncertain. Germline V lookup: CDR1 ENHRY, CDR2 SYGVKD. The germline V and J ends were trimmed by 0 bases and 3 bases, with 2 bases remaining between them. The CDR3 totals 13 residues. The CDR3 DNA sequence: TGTGCCATCAGTGAGTCTTACACCGGGGAGCTGTTTTTT. Translated: CAISESYTGELFF.

This clonotype was seen a few times. This chain links TRBV7-9 with TRBJ2-7, with TRBD2 as a possible D gene (5 bases). Germline CDR1 is SEHNR and CDR2 is FQNEAQ (reference sequence). The CDR3 contains 13 residues. V was clipped by 5 bases and J by 1 base, with 9 bases between them. This CDR3 is CASSTPGSYEQYV. Here the CDR3 DNA reads TGTGCCAGCAGCACTCCGGGGTCCTACGAGCAGTACGTC.

In this sample, this clonotype turned up a few times. The J gene is TRBJ1-5, the V gene TRBV6-2 or TRBV6-3; a weak D match, TRBD1 (5 bases). CDR1 and CDR2 (germline): MNHEY, SVGEGT. V lost 8 bases, J lost 0 bases, and 20 bases lay in between. CDR3 size: 17 residues. CDR3 sequence reads: CASPALGDRDSNQPQHF. The CDR3 nucleotides are TGTGCCAGCCCCGCGCTAGGGGACCGAGATAGCAATCAGCCCCAGCATTTT.

This clonotype has only a few counts. V usage is TRBV20-1 and J usage is TRBJ2-1, with 11 bases fitting TRBD2. Looked up from germline, CDR1 is DFQATT and CDR2 is SNEGSKA (reference sequence). The V gene end was trimmed by 6 bases and the J gene end by 4 bases; junction bases not matched to a gene: 5. CDR3 length: 14 residues. CDR3 in amino acids: CSALSGGGYNEQFF. CDR3 sequence (DNA): TGCAGTGCCCTTAGCGGGGGGGGGTACAATGAGCAGTTCTTC.

A few counts support this clonotype. The chain employs TRBV6-5 and TRBJ2-1, with D perhaps matching TRBD1 (5 bases). V lost 3 bases and J lost 0, with 15 bases in between. Germline V gene lookup returns CDR1 MNHEY and CDR2 SVGAGI. The CDR3 length is 17 residues. CDR3 residues: CASSYQPRQFSYNEQFF. Here the CDR3 DNA reads TGTGCCAGCAGTTATCAGCCCCGACAGTTCTCCTACAATGAGCAGTTCTTC.

This clonotype appeared many times. The chain has TRBV29-1 and TRBJ2-1, with 11 bases matching TRBD1. Per germline, CDR1 SQVTM and CDR2 ANQGSEA. V lost 5 bases to trimming and J lost 6 bases; unmatched junction nucleotides: 21. The CDR3 loop spans 19 amino acids. Here the CDR3 DNA reads TGCAGCGTTTATAGAAGCGGGACAGGGGGGCAAACCCCCCGCAATGAGCAGTTCTTC. Residues: CSVYRSGTGGQTPRNEQFF.

The V gene is TRBV4-3, the J gene TRBJ1-4, with D perhaps matching TRBD1 (5 bases). Germline V gives CDR1 LGHNA, CDR2 YSLEER. V was trimmed by 1 base and J by 4 bases, leaving 10 bases between them. This CDR3 comprises 15 residues. The CDR3 protein is CASSQGSGRNEKLFF. The CDR3 coding sequence is TGCGCCAGCAGCCAAGGGTCAGGGCGTAATGAAAAACTGTTTTTT.

This clonotype was counted only a few times. The genes are TRBV18 and TRBJ2-3, with 10 positions matching TRBD2. This CDR3 is built from 17 residues. Germline V lookup: CDR1 KGHSH, CDR2 LQKENI. The J segment lost 5 bases and the V segment lost 3 bases, leaving 11 bases of the junction unmatched. The chain's CDR3 is CASSPLRAGGPLDTQYF. CDR3 DNA sequence: TGTGCCAGCTCACCCTTGAGAGCGGGAGGGCCGTTAGATACGCAGTATTTT.

The chain has TRBV7-2 and TRBJ2-7; no firm D call. Germline CDR1 SGHTA, CDR2 FQGNSA. Trimming stripped 1 base from V and 7 bases from J, with 11 bases between. CDR3 size: 13 residues. Here the CDR3 DNA reads TGTGCCAGCAGCTTAGGCGTAGTGGGGGAGCAGTACGTC. Translation gives CASSLGVVGEQYV.

This clonotype came up a few times. The gene calls are TRBV6-2 or TRBV6-3 and TRBJ2-5; possibly TRBD1 for D (5 bases). Germline CDR1 reads MNHEY; CDR2 reads SVGEGT. Trimming removed 3 bases at V and 5 bases at J, with 13 bases between. The CDR3 runs 14 residues. CDR3 region: CASSYGHDGETQYF. The DNA of the CDR3 is TGTGCCAGCAGTTATGGACACGACGGGGAGACCCAGTACTTC.

This clonotype was found a few times. The gene calls are TRBV28 and TRBJ2-4, with 11 bases that match TRBD1. With 4 bases clipped from V and 7 bases from J, the junction kept 9 bases outside the gene matches. In germline, CDR1 is MDHEN, CDR2 SYDVKM. This CDR3 has 16 residues. The CDR3 loop reads CASSWDRGWSRNIQYF. The CDR3 nucleotides are TGTGCCAGCAGTTGGGACAGGGGGTGGTCTAGGAACATTCAGTACTTC.

This clonotype was seen a handful of times. V is TRBV6-1 and J is TRBJ2-3; TRBD1 matches 9 bases. The CDR3 length is 14 residues. CDR1 and CDR2 (germline): MNHNS, SASEGT. The ends lost 6 bases at V and 4 bases at J; junction bases unmatched: 5. CDR3 loop: CASRGQGVPDTQYF. CDR3 bases: TGTGCCAGCAGGGGACAGGGTGTACCAGATACGCAGTATTTT.

This clonotype has at least ten counts. The rearrangement links TRBV28 to TRBJ2-2; the D is unclear. Between the trimmed V and J ends, which lost 2 bases and 6 bases, there was a span of 4 bases. Germline-derived CDR1 and CDR2 are MDHEN and SYDVKM. The length of the CDR3 is 12 residues. The CDR3 coding sequence is TGTGCCAGCAGTTTACCCCCCGGGGAGCTGTTTTTT. This gives the protein CASSLPPGELFF. The entire variable domain, with the rest obtained from reference TRBV28 and TRBJ2-2, is as follows: DVKVTQSSRYLVKRTGEKVFLECVQDMDHENMFWYRQDPGLGLRLIYFSYDVKMKEKGDIPEGYSVSREKKERFSLILESASTNQTSMYLCASSLPPGELFFGEGSRLTVL.